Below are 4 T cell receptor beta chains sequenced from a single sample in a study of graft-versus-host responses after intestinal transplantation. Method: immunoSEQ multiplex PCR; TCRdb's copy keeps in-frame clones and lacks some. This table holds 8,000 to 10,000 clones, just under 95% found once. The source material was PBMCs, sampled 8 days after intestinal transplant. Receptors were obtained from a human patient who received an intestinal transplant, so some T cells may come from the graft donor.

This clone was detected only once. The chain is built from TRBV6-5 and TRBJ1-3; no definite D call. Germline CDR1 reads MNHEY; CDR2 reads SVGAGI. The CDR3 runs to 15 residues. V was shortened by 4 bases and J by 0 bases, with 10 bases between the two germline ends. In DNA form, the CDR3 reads TGTGCCAGCAGTTTGGGTTGGGCCTCTGGAAACACCATATATTTT. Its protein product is CASSLGWASGNTIYF.

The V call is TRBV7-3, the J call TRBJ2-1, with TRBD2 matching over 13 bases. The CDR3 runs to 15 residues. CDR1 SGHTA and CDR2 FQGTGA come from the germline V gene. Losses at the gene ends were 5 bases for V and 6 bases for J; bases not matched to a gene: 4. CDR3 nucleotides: TGTGCCAGCAGCGCGGGACTAGCGGGAATCAATGAGCAGTTCTTC. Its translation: CASSAGLAGINEQFF.

The CDR3 nucleotides read TGCGCCAGCACCGGGGTAACAGGGAGGGGTGAAAAACTGTTTTTT. Residues: CASTGVTGRGEKLFF. The V and J genes are TRBV4-1 and TRBJ1-4; D may be TRBD1 (6 bases). Trimming pared 7 bases from V and 7 bases from J, leaving 19 bases between. Per the germline V gene, CDR1 is MGHRA and CDR2 is YSYEKL. CDR3 size: 15 residues.

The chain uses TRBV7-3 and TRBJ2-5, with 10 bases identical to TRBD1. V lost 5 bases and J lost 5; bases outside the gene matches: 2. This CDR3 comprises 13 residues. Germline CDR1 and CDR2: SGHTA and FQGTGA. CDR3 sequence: CASSRGQGETQYF. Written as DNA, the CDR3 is TGTGCCAGCAGCCGGGGACAGGGGGAGACCCAGTACTTC.